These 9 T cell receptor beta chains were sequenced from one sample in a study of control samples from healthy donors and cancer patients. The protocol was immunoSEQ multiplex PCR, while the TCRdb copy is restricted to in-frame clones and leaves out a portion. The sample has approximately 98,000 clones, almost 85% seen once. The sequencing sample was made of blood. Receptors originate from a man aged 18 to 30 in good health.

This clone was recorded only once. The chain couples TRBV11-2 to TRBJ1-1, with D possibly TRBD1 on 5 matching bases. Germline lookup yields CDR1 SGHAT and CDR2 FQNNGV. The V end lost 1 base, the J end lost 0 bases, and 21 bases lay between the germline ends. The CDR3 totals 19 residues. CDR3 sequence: CASSLVQGRSSRMNTEAFF. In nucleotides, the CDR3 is TGTGCCAGCAGCTTAGTCCAGGGCAGGTCTTCCCGGATGAACACTGAAGCTTTCTTT.

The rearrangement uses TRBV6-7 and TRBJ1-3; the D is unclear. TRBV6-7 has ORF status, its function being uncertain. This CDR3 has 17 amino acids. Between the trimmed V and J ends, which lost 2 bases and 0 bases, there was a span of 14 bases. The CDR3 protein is CASSYNPGPGSGNTIYF. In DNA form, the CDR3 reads TGTGCCAGCAGTTACAACCCAGGACCCGGCTCTGGAAACACCATATATTTT.

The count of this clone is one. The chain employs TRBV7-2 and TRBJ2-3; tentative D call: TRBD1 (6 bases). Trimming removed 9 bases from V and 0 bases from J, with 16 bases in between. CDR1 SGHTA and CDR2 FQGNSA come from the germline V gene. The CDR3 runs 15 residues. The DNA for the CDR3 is TGTGCCAGTAACCCGGGACACCTTAGCACAGATACGCAGTATTTT. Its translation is CASNPGHLSTDTQYF. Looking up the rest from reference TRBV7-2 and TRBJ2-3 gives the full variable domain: GAGVSQSPSNKVTEKGKDVELRCDPISGHTALYWYRQSLGQGLEFLIYFQGNSAPDKSGLPSDRFSAERTGGSVSTLTIQRTQQEDSAVYLCASNPGHLSTDTQYFGPGTRLTVL.

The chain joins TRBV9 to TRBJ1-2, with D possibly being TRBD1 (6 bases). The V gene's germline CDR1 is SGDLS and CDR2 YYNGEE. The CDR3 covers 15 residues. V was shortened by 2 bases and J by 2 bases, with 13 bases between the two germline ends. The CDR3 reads CASSVAVGGNYGYTF. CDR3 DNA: TGTGCCAGCAGCGTTGCCGTAGGGGGGAACTATGGCTACACCTTC.

The CDR3 nucleotides are TGTGCCAGCAGCCCGCCCACGGGCGCGACCAGCGGCTACACCTTC. Amino acids: CASSPPTGATSGYTF. V usage is TRBV5-5 and J usage is TRBJ1-2; no clear D. The length of the CDR3 is 15 residues. V lost 4 bases to trimming and J lost 8 bases, with 21 bases between them. Germline-derived CDR1 and CDR2 are SGHKS and YYEKEE (reference sequence). Full variable domain (rest looked up from reference TRBV5-5 and TRBJ1-2): DAGVTQSPTHLIKTRGQQVTLRCSPISGHKSVSWYQQVLGQGPQFIFQYYEKEERGRGNFPDRFSARQFPNYSSELNVNALLLGDSALYLCASSPPTGATSGYTFGSGTRLTVV.

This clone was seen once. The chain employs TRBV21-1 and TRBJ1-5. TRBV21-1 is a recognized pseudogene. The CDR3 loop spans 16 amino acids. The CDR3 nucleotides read TGTGCCAGCAGCAAAGAGGCTAGGGACAGCAATCAGCCCCAGCATTTT. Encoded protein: CASSKEARDSNQPQHF.

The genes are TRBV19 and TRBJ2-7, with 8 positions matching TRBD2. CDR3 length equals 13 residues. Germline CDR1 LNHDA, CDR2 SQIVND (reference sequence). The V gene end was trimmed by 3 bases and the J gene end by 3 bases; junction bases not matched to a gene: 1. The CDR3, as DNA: TGTGCCAGTAGTATGGGACTAGGCTACGAGCAGTACTTC. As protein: CASSMGLGYEQYF.

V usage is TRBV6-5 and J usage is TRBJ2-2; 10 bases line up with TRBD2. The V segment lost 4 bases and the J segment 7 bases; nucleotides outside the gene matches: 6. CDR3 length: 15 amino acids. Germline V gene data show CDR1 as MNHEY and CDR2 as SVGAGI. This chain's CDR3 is CASSSRAGGNGELFF. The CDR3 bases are TGTGCCAGCAGTTCGAGAGCGGGGGGGAACGGGGAGCTGTTTTTT.

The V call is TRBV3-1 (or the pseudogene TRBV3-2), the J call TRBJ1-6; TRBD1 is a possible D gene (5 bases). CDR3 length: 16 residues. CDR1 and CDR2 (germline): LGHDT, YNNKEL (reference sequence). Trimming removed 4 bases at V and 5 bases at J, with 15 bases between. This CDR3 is CASSRRGAIDNSPLHF. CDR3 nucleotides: TGTGCCAGCAGCCGGCGCGGGGCTATCGATAATTCACCCCTCCACTTT.